Below, 7 T cell receptor beta chains from the same sample are listed, as sequenced in a study of glioma-infiltrating T cells. The iRepertoire nested amplicon-rescue multiplex PCR amplified TCR alpha and beta CDR3s from RNA. TCRdb re-derived calls from the multiplex PCR reads in MiXCR, one entry per CDR3 protein. The table has 150,000 to 200,000 distinct CDR3 sequences, about 31% seen once. Sequencing input: glioma tissue, nonneoplastic brain tissue, or PBMCs (not recorded which). These receptor sequences come from a human donor with low-grade glioma or glioblastoma, undergoing nonglioma brain surgery, or in good health (not recorded which).

The chain couples TRBV11-1 to TRBJ2-5; D remains unclear. From germline, CDR1 is SGHAT and CDR2 FQDESV (reference sequence). V lost 5 bases to trimming and J lost 1 base, with 11 bases between them. The CDR3 is 14 amino acids. The CDR3 spells CASSGIWGQETQYF. For the CDR3, the DNA is TGTGCCAGCAGCGGCATATGGGGCCAAGAGACCCAGTACTTC. The entire variable domain, with the rest obtained from reference TRBV11-1 and TRBJ2-5, is as follows: EAEVAQSPRYKITEKSQAVAFWCDPISGHATLYWYRQILGQGPELLVQFQDESVVDDSQLPKDRFSAERLKGVDSTLKIQPAELGDSAMYLCASSGIWGQETQYFGPGTRLLVL.

The sample holds many counts of this clonotype. The chain uses TRBV12-3 or TRBV12-4 and TRBJ1-5, with unresolved D. CDR3 size: 15 residues. Between the trimmed V and J ends, which lost 2 bases and 0 bases, there was a span of 8 bases. CDR3 sequence reads: CASSLWGYSNQPQHF. CDR3 coding DNA: TGTGCCAGCAGTTTATGGGGTTATAGCAATCAGCCCCAGCATTTT.

This clonotype was recorded many times. The V call is TRBV6-6, the J call TRBJ2-5; the D is unclear. Germline V gene lookup returns CDR1 MNHNY and CDR2 SVGAGI (reference sequence). Trimming stripped 0 bases from V and 2 bases from J, with 7 bases between. The length of the CDR3 is 14 residues. For the CDR3, the DNA is TGTGCCAGCAGTTACTCGCAGGTGCAAGAGACCCAGTACTTC. Encoded protein: CASSYSQVQETQYF.

The V call is TRBV19, the J call TRBJ2-6; 8 bases align to TRBD1. There are 17 residues in the CDR3. Germline V gene data show CDR1 as LNHDA and CDR2 as SQIVND (reference sequence). V gave up 8 bases and J gave up 2 bases; unmatched junction bases: 11. The DNA for the CDR3 is TGTGCCAGTGGCGACAGGGGTTCGCTGACTGGGGCCAACGTCCTGACTTTC. This gives the protein CASGDRGSLTGANVLTF.

This clonotype appeared a few times. This rearrangement joins TRBV19 to TRBJ2-1; D is perhaps TRBD2 (6 bases). Germline V gene data show CDR1 as LNHDA and CDR2 as SQIVND (reference sequence). Between the trimmed V and J ends, which lost 3 bases and 4 bases, there was a span of 10 bases. CDR3 length equals 14 residues. As DNA, the CDR3 is TGTGCCAGTAGTATGGGCGGGACTTACAATGAGCAGTTCTTC. It encodes CASSMGGTYNEQFF.

This clonotype was recorded many times. The junction does not match germline at one end; this may be a read error. The CDR3 sequence: CASSPSWGQDLDF. As DNA, the CDR3 is TGTGCCAGCTCACCGTCATGGGGACAGGACCTGGATTTT. The chain has TRBV18 and TRBJ1-5; 8 bases fit TRBD1. The CDR3 spans 13 residues. Germline V CDR1 and CDR2: KGHSH, LQKENI.

This clonotype was seen repeatedly, ten times or more. The V and J genes are TRBV7-9 and TRBJ2-3; 14 bases match TRBD2. After removal of 6 bases from V and 3 bases from J, the junction contained 5 bases not matched to a gene. The CDR3 loop spans 16 amino acids. The V gene's germline CDR1 is SEHNR and CDR2 FQNEAQ (reference sequence). The CDR3 spells CASSYGLAGGTDTQYF. The CDR3 bases are TGTGCCAGCAGTTATGGACTAGCGGGAGGAACAGATACGCAGTATTTT.